This TCR beta chain was found in a study of shared clonotypes between healthy human individuals. Whole-study context: Per donor, CD8 memory used one plate, CD8 naive used two, CD4 memory used three and CD4 naive used three.

The naive CD8 subset, CD45RO-negative cells positively selected for CCR7, excluded terminally differentiated effector memory CD45RA+ cells. Assay runs were performed at deep level. Measured with immunoSEQ multiplex PCR; TCRdb has only the in-frame clones, and not every one. Of about 600,000 clones listed, nearly 98% were seen once; the top ten hold 0.3%. The V gene end was trimmed by 7 bases and the J gene end by 8 bases; junction bases not matched to a gene: 5. The CDR3 extends over 13 amino acids. Per germline, CDR1 MNHEY and CDR2 SMNVEV (reference sequence). The sample was naive CD8+ T cells sorted from blood. The sequence was collected from a young man in good health. The chain carries TRBV27 and TRBJ1-2; 12 bases map to TRBD1. The CDR3: CASTSGTGGGYTF. The CDR3 DNA follows: TGTGCCAGCACCTCCGGGACAGGGGGCGGCTACACCTTC.